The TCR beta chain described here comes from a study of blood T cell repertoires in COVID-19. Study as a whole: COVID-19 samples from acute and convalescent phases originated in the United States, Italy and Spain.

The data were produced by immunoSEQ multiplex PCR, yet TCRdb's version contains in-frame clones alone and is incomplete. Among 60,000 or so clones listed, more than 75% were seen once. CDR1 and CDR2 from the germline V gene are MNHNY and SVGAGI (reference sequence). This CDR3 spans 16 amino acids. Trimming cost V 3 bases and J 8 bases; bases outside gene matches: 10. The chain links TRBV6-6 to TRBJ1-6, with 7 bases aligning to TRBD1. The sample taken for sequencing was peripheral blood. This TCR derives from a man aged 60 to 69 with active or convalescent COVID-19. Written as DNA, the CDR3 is TGTGCCAGCAGTTATCTGCAACAGGGGAAGGATTCACCCCTCCACTTT. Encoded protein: CASSYLQQGKDSPLHF.